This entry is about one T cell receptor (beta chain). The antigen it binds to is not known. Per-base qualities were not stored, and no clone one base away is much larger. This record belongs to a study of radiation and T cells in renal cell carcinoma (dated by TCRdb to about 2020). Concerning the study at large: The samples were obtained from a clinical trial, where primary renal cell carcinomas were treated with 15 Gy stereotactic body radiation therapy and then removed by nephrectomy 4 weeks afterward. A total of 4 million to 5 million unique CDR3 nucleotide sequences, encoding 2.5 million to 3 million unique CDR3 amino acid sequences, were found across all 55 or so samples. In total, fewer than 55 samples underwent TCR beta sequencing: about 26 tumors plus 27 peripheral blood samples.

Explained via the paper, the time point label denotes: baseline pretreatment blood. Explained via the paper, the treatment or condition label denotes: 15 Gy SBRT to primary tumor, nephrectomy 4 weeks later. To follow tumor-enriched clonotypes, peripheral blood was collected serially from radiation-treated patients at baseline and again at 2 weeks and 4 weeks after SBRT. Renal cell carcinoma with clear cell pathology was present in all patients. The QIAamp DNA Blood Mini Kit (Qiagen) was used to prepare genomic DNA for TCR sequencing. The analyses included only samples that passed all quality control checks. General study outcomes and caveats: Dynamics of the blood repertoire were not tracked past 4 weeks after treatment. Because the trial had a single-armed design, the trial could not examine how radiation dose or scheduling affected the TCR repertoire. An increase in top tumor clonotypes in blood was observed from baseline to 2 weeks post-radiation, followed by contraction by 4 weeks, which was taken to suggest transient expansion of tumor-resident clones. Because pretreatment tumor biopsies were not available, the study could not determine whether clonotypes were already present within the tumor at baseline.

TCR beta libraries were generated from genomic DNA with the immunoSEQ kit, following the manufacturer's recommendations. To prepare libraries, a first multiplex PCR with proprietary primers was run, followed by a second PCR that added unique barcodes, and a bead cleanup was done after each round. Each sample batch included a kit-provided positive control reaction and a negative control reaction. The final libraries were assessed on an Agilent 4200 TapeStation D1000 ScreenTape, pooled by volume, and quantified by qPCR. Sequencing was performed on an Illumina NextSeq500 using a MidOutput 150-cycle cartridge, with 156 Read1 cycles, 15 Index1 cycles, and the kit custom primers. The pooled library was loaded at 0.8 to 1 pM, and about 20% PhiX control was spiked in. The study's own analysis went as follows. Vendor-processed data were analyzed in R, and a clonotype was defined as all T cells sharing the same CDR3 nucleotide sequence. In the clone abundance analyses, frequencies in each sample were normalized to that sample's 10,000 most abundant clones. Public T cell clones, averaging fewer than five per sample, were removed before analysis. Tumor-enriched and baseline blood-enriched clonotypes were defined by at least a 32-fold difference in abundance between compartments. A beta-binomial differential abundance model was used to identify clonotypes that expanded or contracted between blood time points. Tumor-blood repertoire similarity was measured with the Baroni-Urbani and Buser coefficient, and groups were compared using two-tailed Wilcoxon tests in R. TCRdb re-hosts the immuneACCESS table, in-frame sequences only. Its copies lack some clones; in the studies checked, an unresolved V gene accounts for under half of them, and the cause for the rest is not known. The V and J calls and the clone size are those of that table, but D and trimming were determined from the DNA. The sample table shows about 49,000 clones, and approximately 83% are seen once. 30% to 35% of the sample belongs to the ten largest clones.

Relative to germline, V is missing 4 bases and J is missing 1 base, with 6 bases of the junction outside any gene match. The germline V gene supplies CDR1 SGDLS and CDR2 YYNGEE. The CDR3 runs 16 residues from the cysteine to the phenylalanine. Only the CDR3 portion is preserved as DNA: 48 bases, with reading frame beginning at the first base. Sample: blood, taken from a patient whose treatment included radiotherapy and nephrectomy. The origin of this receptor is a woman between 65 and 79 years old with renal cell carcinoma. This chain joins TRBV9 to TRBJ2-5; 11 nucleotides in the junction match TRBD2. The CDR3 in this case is CASSPGGTSGQETQYF. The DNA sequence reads TGTGCCAGCAGCCCCGGGGGGACTAGCGGCCAAGAGACCCAGTACTTC.